The rows below give T cell receptor beta chains drawn from one sample of a study of control samples from healthy donors and cancer patients. Some clones are missing from TCRdb's copy, which holds only in-frame ones; the method was immunoSEQ multiplex PCR. Of 200,000 to 250,000 clones in the sample, 85% to 95% were seen once. The specimen was blood. These receptors were taken from a man in his fifties in good health. The CDR3 runs from the conserved cysteine through the conserved F or W. D genes are given only for firm matches.

>TRBJ2-2|TRBV2|TRBD2
TGTGCCAGCAGTGAAGTCACTAGCGGGGGGCCCCTAACCGGGGAGCTGTTTTTT
CASSEVTSGGPLTGELFF
>TRBJ2-1|TRBV7-2|TRBD2
TGTGCCAGCAGCCGGCGGACTAGCGGGGAGAATGAGCAGTTCTTC
CASSRRTSGENEQFF
>TRBJ2-2|TRBV9|-
TGTGCCAGCAGCGGGACCCGTCTGGGTCGGGACACCGGGGAGCTGTTTTTT
CASSGTRLGRDTGELFF
>TRBJ2-2|TRBV28|TRBD1
TGTGCCAGCAGTACCTATAAGGGGGGACAGGGTGTAACCGGGGAGCTGTTTTTT
CASSTYKGGQGVTGELFF
>TRBJ1-5|TRBV19|-
TGTGCCAGTACCTCAAGACGGGGCAGCAATCAGCCCCAGCATTTT
CASTSRRGSNQPQHF
>TRBJ2-5|TRBV2|-
TGTGCCAGCAGCCAAGAGACCCAGTACTTC
CASSQETQYF
>TRBJ2-2|TRBV4-2|-
TGTGCCAGCAGCCAAGAAATAAGGGGGGCTGCCGGGGAGCTGTTTTTT
CASSQEIRGAAGELFF
>TRBJ1-1|TRBV15|TRBD1
TGTGCCACCAGCAGAACCGGGACAGGGGTTAAGAACACTGAAGCTTTCTTT
CATSRTGTGVKNTEAFF
>TRBJ1-1|TRBV27|TRBD1
TGTGCCAGCAGTTTCCGACAGGGGACTGAAGCTTTCTTT
CASSFRQGTEAFF
>TRBJ1-1|TRBV6-2/TRBV6-3|-
TGTGCCAGCAGCGCACATACAGGGTACACTGAAGCTTTCTTT
CASSAHTGYTEAFF
>TRBJ2-1|TRBV28|-
TGTGCCAGCAGTTCTTCCCGGACGGTTGACCTTGGGCTGTCTGAGCAGTTCTTC
CASSSSRTVDLGLSEQFF
>TRBJ2-7|TRBV11-2|-
TGTGCCAGCAGCCCGGAGGGGCTCGAGCAGTACTTC
CASSPEGLEQYF
>TRBJ1-2|TRBV10-2|-
TGCGCCAGCAGTAACAGGGAGGACTATGGCTACACCTTC
CASSNREDYGYTF
>TRBJ2-5|TRBV2|TRBD2
TGTGCCAGCAGACCGGGACTACAAGAGACCCAGTACTTC
CASRPGLQETQYF
>TRBJ2-5|TRBV20-1|TRBD2
TGCAGTGCTAGTAGTGTTAGCGGGGGGGCGGAGACCCAGTACTTC
CSASSVSGGAETQYF
>TRBJ2-7|TRBV18|-
TGTGCCAGCTCCCGCGAACCAGGGGTGAGTGAGCAGTACTTC
CASSREPGVSEQYF
>TRBJ2-5|TRBV9|TRBD2
TGTGCCAGCAGCGTTACTAGCGGCCAAGAGACCCAGTACTTC
CASSVTSGQETQYF
>TRBJ1-3|TRBV18|-
TGTGCCAGCTCACCGCTGTCTCCTAGTTCCTTCTCTGGAAACACCATATATTTT
CASSPLSPSSFSGNTIYF
>TRBJ1-6|TRBV10-2|-
TGCGCCAGCAGAACCGAGTTCAGACACCTGATAGATTCACCCCTCCACTTT
CASRTEFRHLIDSPLHF
>TRBJ1-6|TRBV5-1|-
TGCGCCAGCAGCTTAGGTCAGGGGAATTCACCCCTCCACTTT
CASSLGQGNSPLHF
>TRBJ1-3|TRBV7-9|-
TGTGCCAGCAGCTTAGAAGTATCAGGAAACACCATATATTTT
CASSLEVSGNTIYF
>TRBJ2-3|TRBV10-2|-
TGCGCCAGCAGTGAGTTTTTTACAAACACAGATACGCAGTATTTT
CASSEFFTNTDTQYF
>TRBJ1-2|TRBV19|-
TGTGCCAGTAGTACACCAAATTATGGCTACACCTTC
CASSTPNYGYTF
>TRBJ2-7|TRBV6-5|-
TGTGCCAGTTTGCGGGGTTGGGAGCAGTACTTC
CASLRGWEQYF
>TRBJ1-2|TRBV5-4|-
TGTGCCAGCAGCCTAGACAGCCGTGGGGACTATGGCTACACCTTC
CASSLDSRGDYGYTF
>TRBJ2-2|TRBV19|-
TGTGCCAGTAGCTCCCTGAGGGTCACCGGGGAGCTGTTTTTT
CASSSLRVTGELFF
>TRBJ1-4|TRBV7-9|-
TGTGCCAGCAGCTTAGAAAGCGCAGTCAGTCAGGGGAAACTGTTTTTT
CASSLESAVSQGKLFF
>TRBJ2-1|TRBV5-1|-
TGCGCCAGCAGCCCTTACCGTCCCGGTGGGACTGGGGGTCCCAATGAGCAGTTCTTC
CASSPYRPGGTGGPNEQFF
>TRBJ1-4|TRBV6-5|-
TGTGCCACCAGACGGGCGAATGAAAAACTGTTTTTT
CATRRANEKLFF
>TRBJ1-1|TRBV20-1|-
TGCAGTGCTAGTCTCGACAGTTTGAACACTGAAGCTTTCTTT
CSASLDSLNTEAFF